Listed below are T cell receptor beta chains from one sample, sequenced in a study of T cells in Graves' hyperthyroidism and ophthalmopathy. A single record per CDR3 protein comes from TCRdb applying MiXCR to the multiplex PCR reads. Of some 600,000 distinct CDR3 sequences listed, 14% are singletons. The sample was blood. These receptors were collected from a woman aged 25 to 39 with Graves' hyperthyroidism that later progressed to Graves' ophthalmopathy. The CDR3 runs from the conserved cysteine through the conserved F or W. The D gene is left open where the match is weak. Rows may omit the clone size; those that give it use once, few, many or a size class.

d_call j_call clone_size v_call cdr3_aa cdr3_nt
TRBD1 TRBJ1-4 . TRBV20-1 CSANRGLANEKLFF TGCAGTGCCAACAGGGGGCTAGCTAATGAAAAACTGTTTTTT
. TRBJ1-2 many TRBV29-1 CSVEDHVAGAGYTF TGCAGCGTTGAAGATCATGTAGCAGGCGCTGGCTACACCTTC
. TRBJ1-5 . TRBV4-3 CASSQAWSQPQHF TGCGCCAGCAGCCAAGCTTGGTCACAGCCCCAGCATTTT
. TRBJ2-1 many TRBV5-1 CASSLAGTSSYNEQFF TGCGCCAGCAGCTTGGCCGGGACCAGCTCCTACAATGAGCAGTTCTTC
. TRBJ1-2 many TRBV30 CAWSKQNGYTF TGTGCCTGGAGTAAACAAAATGGCTACACCTTC
. TRBJ1-4 many TRBV7-2 CASSPSPVLKEKLFF TGTGCCAGCAGCCCTTCGCCGGTTTTGAAGGAAAAACTGTTTTTT
TRBD1 TRBJ2-2 many TRBV7-2 CASSRDRVTGELFF TGTGCCAGCAGTCGGGACAGGGTCACCGGGGAGCTGTTTTTT
TRBD1 TRBJ1-5 . TRBV20-1 CSAPRGTGVGQPQHF TGCAGTGCTCCGAGGGGGACAGGGGTGGGACAGCCCCAGCATTTT
. TRBJ2-3 few TRBV4-1 CASSQDKRSLPSTDTQYF TGCGCCAGCAGCCAAGATAAGCGGAGTCTCCCTAGCACAGATACGCAGTATTTT
. TRBJ2-5 many TRBV7-9 CASSGQNQETQYF TGTGCCAGCAGCGGACAAAACCAAGAGACCCAGTACTTC
TRBD2 TRBJ2-3 . TRBV25-1 CAIGTSGRPEDTQYF TGTGCCATCGGGACTAGCGGGAGGCCGGAGGATACGCAGTATTTT
TRBD1 TRBJ1-1 many TRBV6-1 CASTYDRARNTEAFF TGTGCCAGCACCTACGACAGGGCTCGGAACACTGAAGCTTTCTTT
TRBD1 TRBJ1-3 . TRBV7-9 CASTWIQGNSGNTIYF TGTGCCAGCACCTGGATACAGGGGAACTCTGGAAACACCATATATTTT
. TRBJ1-1 many TRBV6-1 CASSDRDGSYTEAFF TGTGCCAGCAGTGACAGGGATGGTAGTTACACTGAAGCTTTCTTT